This T cell receptor (beta chain) is from a study of cytomegalovirus exposure and HLA in healthy donors. CDR1 and CDR2 from the germline V gene are KGHSH and LQKENI. V was clipped by 2 bases and J by 4 bases, with 9 bases between them. CDR3 length: 14 residues. Both 60 Vbeta primers and 13 Jbeta primers went into the PCR. Data came from immunoSEQ multiplex PCR; TCRdb stores just in-frame clones and leaves some out. This sample has fewer than 300,000 clones; roughly 80% occur once, and the top ten carry around 0.33%. The receptor was isolated from a girl aged 2-9 years in good health and CMV-seronegative. The chain employs TRBV18 and TRBJ1-3; D remains ambiguous. The specimen sequenced was PBMCs. Here the CDR3 reads CASSPVLDGNTIYF. The CDR3 nucleotides read TGTGCCAGCTCACCAGTACTAGACGGAAACACCATATATTTT.